This TCR beta chain was recorded in a study of cytomegalovirus exposure and HLA in healthy donors. On the study more broadly: The 110 million or so unique TCR beta sequences, from around 200 million T cells, were found by an earlier analysis. Study-level findings and limits: One later analysis reportedly identified an Asian-associated ancestry cluster that showed fewer N-insertions than the roughly 700-donor mean.

Notes on this clone: Its antigen is as yet unknown.

Researchers ran the PCR with 60 Vbeta and 13 Jbeta primers. The protocol was immunoSEQ multiplex PCR, while the TCRdb copy is restricted to in-frame clones and leaves out a portion. The sample has around 130,000 clones, approximately 70% seen once. The clonotype was recovered from a woman aged 55-70 years in good health and CMV-seronegative. The sample was PBMCs.

The CDR3 loop reads CASSLGDRADEKLFF. As DNA, the CDR3 is TGTGCCAGCAGCTTAGGGGACAGGGCTGACGAAAAACTGTTTTTT. The rearrangement uses TRBV7-9 and TRBJ1-4; TRBD1 matches 9 bases. Unmatched junction bases numbered 5, after V lost 1 base and J lost 8 bases. Germline values: CDR1 SEHNR, CDR2 FQNEAQ (reference sequence). This CDR3 is built from 15 residues.